This entry lists 14 T cell receptor beta chains sequenced from one sample in a study of blood T cells in healthy people across ages (dated by TCRdb to about 2015). Libraries came from 5' RACE. TCRdb shows the sequencer as Illumina HiSeq 2500. A second PCR of 7 to 11 cycles was performed with a sample-barcoded 5' primer and a J-beta primer mix. Using fastp at Q25 and MiXCR, TCRdb reprocessed the public reads and kept productive beta chains. Rows are combined by CDR3 protein, so each entry shows the most common genes and DNA. This sample holds some 370,000 distinct CDR3 sequences; approximately 51% were observed only once. The ten biggest clones cover around 53% of the sample. Sequenced: blood. The receptors here all came from a man between 60 and 75 years old in good health.

This clonotype was picked up one time. V is TRBV6-2 or TRBV6-3 and J is TRBJ2-7; D gene uncertain. CDR3 length: 12 amino acids. The V end lost 0 bases, the J end lost 8 bases, and 8 bases lay between the germline ends. CDR1 is MNHEY and CDR2 is SVGEGT in the germline V gene. The CDR3 sequence is CASSYSLKQQYF. DNA for the CDR3: TGTGCCAGCAGTTACTCGTTGAAGCAGCAGTACTTC.

The V call is TRBV6-5, the J call TRBJ2-1; D is unresolved. The CDR3 is 14 residues long. Looked up from germline, CDR1 is MNHEY and CDR2 is SVGAGI. Trimming removed 2 bases at V and 5 bases at J, with 10 bases between. CDR3 nucleotides: TGTGCCAGCAGTTACAAGTGGGCCCACAATGAGCAGTTCTTC. This encodes CASSYKWAHNEQFF.

The J gene is TRBJ2-1, the V gene TRBV7-3, with TRBD2 as a possible D gene (5 bases). V dropped 2 bases and J dropped 6 bases, with 8 bases sitting between them. Germline CDR1 is SGHTA and CDR2 is FQGTGA. The CDR3 spans 13 residues. CDR3 in DNA: TGTGCCAGCAGCTTACCCACTAGCAATGAGCAGTTCTTC. It codes for CASSLPTSNEQFF.

The chain joins TRBV7-9 to TRBJ2-1; 7 bases line up with TRBD2. V dropped 5 bases and J dropped 4; count of bases not matched to a gene: 8. The CDR3 consists of 15 residues. Germline lookup yields CDR1 SEHNR and CDR2 FQNEAQ (reference sequence). CDR3 coding DNA: TGTGCCAGCAGCATTCGGGCGGGAGAATACAATGAGCAGTTCTTC. As protein: CASSIRAGEYNEQFF.

The chain uses TRBV6-2 or TRBV6-3 and TRBJ2-4, with a possible D match to TRBD1 (5 bases). The last part of the DNA fits TRBJ2-7 better; the J call may be wrong. Germline loops: CDR1 MNHEY, CDR2 SVGEGT. The CDR3 is 14 residues long. CDR3 in amino acids: CASTQDTRQYEQYF. The CDR3 nucleotides are TGTGCCAGCACTCAGGACACGAGACAGTACGAGCAGTACTTC.

This clonotype was detected ten times or more. The gene calls are TRBV29-1 and TRBJ2-5; unclear D gene. CDR1 and CDR2 from the germline V gene are SQVTM and ANQGSEA. V was shortened by 3 bases and J by 5 bases, with 7 bases between the two germline ends. This CDR3 is 11 amino acids long. The CDR3 reads CSVDVLETQYF. The CDR3 DNA reads as TGCAGCGTTGATGTGTTGGAGACCCAGTACTTC.

V usage is TRBV6-1 and J usage is TRBJ2-7, with 10 positions matching TRBD1. Germline CDR1 reads MNHNS; CDR2 reads SASEGT. The CDR3 sequence is 15 residues long. V was pared by 2 bases and J by 7 bases, with 8 bases of the junction left unmatched. The CDR3: CASSEPTGGLEEQYF. As DNA, the CDR3 is TGTGCCAGCAGTGAACCGACAGGGGGCCTGGAGGAGCAGTACTTC.

The rearrangement uses TRBV20-1 and TRBJ2-7; possibly TRBD1 or TRBD2 for D (5 bases each). Germline assignment: CDR1 DFQATT and CDR2 SNEGSKA (reference sequence). The CDR3 has 15 residues. V was trimmed by 3 bases and J by 0 bases, leaving 15 bases between them. The CDR3 protein is CSARPGTRSSYEQYF. The DNA of the CDR3 is TGCAGTGCTAGGCCCGGGACCCGGAGCTCCTACGAGCAGTACTTC.

A single count supports this clonotype. The rearrangement links TRBV2 to TRBJ1-2; a weak D match, TRBD1 (6 bases). This CDR3 is 15 amino acids long. CDR1 and CDR2 (germline): SNHLY, FYNNEI. Trimming stripped 3 bases from V and 8 bases from J, with 19 bases between. The CDR3 bases are TGTGCCAGCAGTGACTCCCTGGCAGGGGCTGGCGGCTACACCTTC. This encodes CASSDSLAGAGGYTF.

This clonotype was observed once. The chain recombines TRBV20-1 with TRBJ1-6, with D uncertain. From germline, CDR1 is DFQATT and CDR2 SNEGSKA (reference sequence). Deletions cut 6 bases from V and 1 base from J, with 16 bases between. The CDR3 runs 16 residues. The DNA for the CDR3 is TGCAGTGCCCGACTTCGGGGAGAATCCTATAATTCACCCCTCCACTTT. It specifies CSARLRGESYNSPLHF.

The chain employs TRBV29-1 and TRBJ1-4; D is possibly TRBD1 (6 bases). Germline CDR1 SQVTM, CDR2 ANQGSEA. Trimming took off 3 bases at V and 6 bases at J, with 23 bases between the two ends. CDR3 size: 17 residues. The CDR3 DNA reads as TGCAGCGTTGAGTTCGGCTTAAACCCGGGGGCGGATGAAAAACTGTTTTTT. Amino acid sequence: CSVEFGLNPGADEKLFF.

The CDR3 loop is CASSEWGSEQFF. Here the CDR3 DNA reads TGTGCCAGCAGTGAATGGGGTAGTGAGCAGTTCTTC. The chain joins TRBV6-1 to TRBJ2-1; no definite D call. This CDR3 has 12 residues. V was cut by 2 bases and J by 9 bases, with 8 bases left in between. Germline CDR1 reads MNHNS; CDR2 reads SASEGT.

This clonotype turned up a few times. This chain connects TRBV3-1 to TRBJ2-3; 8 positions match TRBD2. Germline lookup yields CDR1 LGHDT and CDR2 YNNKEL (reference sequence). This CDR3 is built from 15 residues. After removal of 4 bases from V and 1 base from J, the junction contained 4 bases not matched to a gene. CDR3 bases: TGTGCCAGCAGCCCACAGACTAGCGGCACAGATACGCAGTATTTT. Translation: CASSPQTSGTDTQYF.

At least ten counts were recorded for this clonotype. V and J are TRBV4-1 and TRBJ2-1; 10 bases match TRBD2. This CDR3 has 17 amino acids. In germline, CDR1 is MGHRA, CDR2 YSYEKL. With 3 bases clipped from V and 7 bases from J, the junction kept 12 bases outside the gene matches. The CDR3 here is CASSQLDMGLAWNEQFF. The CDR3 DNA sequence: TGCGCCAGCAGCCAGCTAGACATGGGACTAGCGTGGAATGAGCAGTTCTTC.